The 4 T cell receptor beta chains below were found in one sample sequenced in a study of CD8 T cells in ankylosing spondylitis. TCRdb re-analysed the 5' RACE reads in MiXCR, keeping a single row per CDR3 protein. The sample lists about 240,000 distinct CDR3 sequences, roughly 10% occurring once. Sequenced input: blood, either unsorted or a sorted T cell fraction (not recorded which). The receptors were gathered from a male donor with ankylosing spondylitis or in good health (not recorded which).

This clonotype has a count of ten or more. The rearrangement links TRBV5-1 to TRBJ1-5, with 9 nucleotides matching TRBD1. The CDR3 totals 15 residues. The V and J ends lost 3 bases and 6 bases, in that order; junction bases with no gene match: 7. Germline V lookup: CDR1 SGHRS, CDR2 YFSETQ. This chain's CDR3 is CASSSDRGWFQPQHF. The CDR3 bases are TGCGCCAGCAGCTCGGACAGGGGTTGGTTTCAGCCCCAGCATTTT.

V gene TRBV5-1 combines with J gene TRBJ2-7, with TRBD2 matching 9 bases. There are 16 residues in the CDR3. The junction had 8 bases not matched to a gene; V was cut back by 4 bases and J by 0 bases. Germline values: CDR1 SGHRS, CDR2 YFSETQ. The CDR3 is CASSDSGGGASYEQYF. CDR3 bases: TGCGCCAGCAGCGATTCTGGCGGGGGGGCCTCCTACGAGCAGTACTTC.

There are many counts of this clonotype. The CDR3 is CSARDTTSTDTQYF. The CDR3 DNA is TGCAGTGCTAGAGATACTACAAGCACAGATACGCAGTATTTT. The chain carries TRBV20-1 and TRBJ2-3; D is unresolved. CDR3 length equals 14 residues. Germline V lookup: CDR1 DFQATT, CDR2 SNEGSKA (reference sequence). V lost 0 bases, J lost 0 bases, and 7 bases lay in between.

This clonotype was detected ten times or more. This chain joins TRBV28 and TRBJ2-1, with D possibly matching TRBD2 (5 bases). Trimming left V 2 bases short and J 9 bases short, with 11 bases between. The CDR3 is made up of 13 amino acids. Germline V CDR1 and CDR2: MDHEN, SYDVKM. The CDR3: CASSLIASSEQFF. The CDR3 DNA reads TGTGCCAGCAGTTTAATTGCTAGCAGTGAGCAGTTCTTC.